The table lists the clone carrying this TCR beta chain with a count of one. As yet, its antigen is unknown. CDR3 length: 16 amino acids. Germline assignment: CDR1 MGHRA and CDR2 YSYEKL. The V end lost 1 base, the J end lost 0 bases, and 11 bases lay between the germline ends. These data are taken from a study of graft-versus-host responses after intestinal transplantation. The wider study: All recipients got anti-thymocyte globulin induction, then tacrolimus and steroids for 2 to 4 years.

The protocol was immunoSEQ multiplex PCR, while the TCRdb copy is restricted to in-frame clones and leaves out a portion. The sample has 81,000 or so clones, 85% to 95% seen once. Sample: unstimulated CD8+ T cells sorted from spleen or lymph node cells, taken before transplant. V gene TRBV4-1 combines with J gene TRBJ2-3, with D unclear. This TCR derives from a human donor who was the organ donor for an intestinal transplant. The CDR3 spells CASSQVVGGSTDTQYF. For the CDR3, the DNA is TGCGCCAGCAGCCAAGTAGTCGGCGGTAGCACAGATACGCAGTATTTT.